This T cell receptor beta chain was sequenced during a study of sequential checkpoint blockade in melanoma. The protocol was immunoSEQ multiplex PCR, while the TCRdb copy is restricted to in-frame clones and leaves out a portion. The data show under 15,000 clones, over 75% seen once. Treatment meaning: randomized to nivolumab then ipilimumab (arm A) or the reverse (arm B). None of the patients previously received DNA-damaging chemotherapy. In germline, CDR1 is SEHNR, CDR2 FQNEAQ (reference sequence). The CDR3 contains 14 residues. Trimming shortened V by 4 bases and J by 4 bases, and 11 bases separated the two germline ends.

The chain links TRBV7-9 to TRBJ2-1; D is perhaps TRBD2 (5 bases). The source of this sequence is a human donor with melanoma. Sequences were derived from CD8+ T cells sorted from blood (inferred from file names), sampled from a patient given nivolumab and ipilimumab in sequence. The CDR3 nucleotides are TGTGCCAGCAGCTCCCTCGAGCGGTACAATGAGCAGTTCTTC. It is translated as CASSSLERYNEQFF. The full variable domain, with the rest looked up from reference TRBV7-9 and TRBJ2-1, is DTGVSQNPRHKITKRGQNVTFRCDPISEHNRLYWYRQTLGQGPEFLTYFQNEAQLEKSRLLSDRFSAERPKGSFSTLEIQRTEQGDSAMYLCASSSLERYNEQFFGPGTRLTVL.